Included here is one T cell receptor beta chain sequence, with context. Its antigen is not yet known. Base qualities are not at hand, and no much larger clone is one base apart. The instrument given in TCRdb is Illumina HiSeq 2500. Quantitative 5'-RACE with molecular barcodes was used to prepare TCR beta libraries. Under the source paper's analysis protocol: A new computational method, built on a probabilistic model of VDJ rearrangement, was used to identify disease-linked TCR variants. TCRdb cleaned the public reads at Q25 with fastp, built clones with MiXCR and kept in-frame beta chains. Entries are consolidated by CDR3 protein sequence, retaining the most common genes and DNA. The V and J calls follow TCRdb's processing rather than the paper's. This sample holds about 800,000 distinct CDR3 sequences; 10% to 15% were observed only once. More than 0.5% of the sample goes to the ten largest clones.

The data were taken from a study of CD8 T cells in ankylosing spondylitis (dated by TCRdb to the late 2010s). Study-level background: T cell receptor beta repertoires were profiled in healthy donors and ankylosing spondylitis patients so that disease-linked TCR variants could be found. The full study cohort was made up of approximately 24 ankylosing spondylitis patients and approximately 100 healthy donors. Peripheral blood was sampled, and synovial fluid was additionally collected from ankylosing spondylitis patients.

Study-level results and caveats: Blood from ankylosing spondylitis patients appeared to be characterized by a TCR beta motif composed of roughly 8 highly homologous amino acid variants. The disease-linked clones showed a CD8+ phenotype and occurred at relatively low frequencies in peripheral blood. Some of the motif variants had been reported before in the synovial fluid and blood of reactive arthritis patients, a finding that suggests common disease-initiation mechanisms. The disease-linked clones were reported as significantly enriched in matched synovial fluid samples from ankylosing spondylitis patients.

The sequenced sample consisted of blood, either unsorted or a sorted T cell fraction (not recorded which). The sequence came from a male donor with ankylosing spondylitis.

The sequenced DNA is TGCAGTGCTGAGGGGGTGACCCCCTTCTACAATGAGCAGTTCTTC. This codes for CSAEGVTPFYNEQFF. The chain is assembled from TRBV20-1 and TRBJ2-1; TRBD1 is possibly the D segment (6 matching bases). From its cysteine to its phenylalanine, the CDR3 spans 15 amino acids. Solely the CDR3 DNA is kept, with 45 bases framed from the first base. The germline V gene encodes CDR1 DFQATT and CDR2 SNEGSKA (reference sequence). V was cut back by 5 bases and J by 3 bases, leaving a gap of 17 bases between them.